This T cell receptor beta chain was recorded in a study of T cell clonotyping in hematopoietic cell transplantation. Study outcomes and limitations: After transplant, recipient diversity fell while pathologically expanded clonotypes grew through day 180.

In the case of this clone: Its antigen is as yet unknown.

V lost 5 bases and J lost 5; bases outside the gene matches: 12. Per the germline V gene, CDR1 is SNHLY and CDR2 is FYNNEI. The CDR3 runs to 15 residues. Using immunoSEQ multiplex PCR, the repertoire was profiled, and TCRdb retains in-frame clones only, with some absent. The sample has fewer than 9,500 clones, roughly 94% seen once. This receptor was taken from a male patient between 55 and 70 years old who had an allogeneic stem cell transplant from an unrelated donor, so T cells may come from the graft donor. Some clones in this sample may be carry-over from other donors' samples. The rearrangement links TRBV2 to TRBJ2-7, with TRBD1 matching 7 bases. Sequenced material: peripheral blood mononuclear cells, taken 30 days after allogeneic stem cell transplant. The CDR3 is CASSYQQGVIDEQYF. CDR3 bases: TGTGCCAGCAGTTATCAGCAGGGGGTCATCGACGAGCAGTACTTC.